The TCR beta chain described here comes from a study of breast tumors, draining lymph nodes, adjacent tissues. This clonotype appeared once. As yet, its antigen is unknown. The CDR3 consists of 13 residues. Germline V gene lookup returns CDR1 SNHLY and CDR2 FYNNEI. Trimming left V 4 bases short and J 11 bases short, with 16 bases between. MiXCR, run by TCRdb on the multiplex PCR reads, gives a single entry per CDR3 protein. The table includes about 150,000 distinct CDR3 sequences, less than 35% detected once. The study, taken as a whole, reports: Compared with lymph nodes, tumors were less diverse; compared with nontumor tissue, more. Luminal-like breast cancer showed significantly higher tumor–nontumor repertoire similarity than basal-like. Data only fit, rather than demonstrated, lymph node origin of most tumor T cells.

Breast cancer patients provided tissue from their axillary draining lymph nodes. This sequence originates from a female donor with breast cancer. Some clones in this sample may be carry-over from other donors' samples. Sequenced material: axillary lymph node tissue. The chain couples TRBV2 to TRBJ2-3; possible D gene TRBD2, 6 bases. CDR3 bases: TGTGCCAGCAGTGTAGCGCGGGGCAATGAGCAGTATTTT. The encoded protein is CASSVARGNEQYF.